Sequencing of this T cell receptor (beta chain) was carried out in a study of blood T cell repertoires in COVID-19. Germline V CDR1 and CDR2: SGHTA, FQGTGA. With V trimmed by 4 bases and J by 4 bases, 3 bases remained unmatched. CDR3 length: 14 residues. Assay: immunoSEQ multiplex PCR; the TCRdb copy retains only in-frame clones and omits some. The data contain roughly 200,000 clones, less than 85% of them singletons. The TCR was taken from a woman older than 75 with COVID-19, enrolled during active disease. Sequencing was carried out using peripheral blood. This sequence joins TRBV7-3 and TRBJ1-4, with 7 bases fitting TRBD1. CDR3 nucleotide sequence: TGTGCCAGCAGCTGGGACAGCCATAATGAAAAACTGTTTTTT. The encoded protein is CASSWDSHNEKLFF.